This T cell receptor (beta chain) was documented in a study of blood T cell repertoires in COVID-19 (dated by TCRdb to the early 2020s). Background on the whole study: Samples from collaborators originated in the United States, Italy and Spain and spanned both the acute and convalescent phases of COVID-19. Subjects who had been exposed to COVID-19, were actively infected with it, or had recovered from it provided the deeply sampled blood TCRbeta repertoires that made up the dataset. Samples came from the ongoing ImmuneRACE study (first 160 participants) plus 1,254 subjects from 6 global collaborators. The repertoires were released in a freely available public database intended as a resource for research on the immune response to SARS-CoV-2. A de-identified subject ID, COVID-19 status, age in years and sex were almost always included in the sample metadata. The prospective study material was composed of cDNA or gDNA derived from T cells, B-cell-depleted T cells, or PBMCs. HLA class I and class II types, where available, came from metadata supplied by the sample provider rather than from assay-based typing.

What the work shows at the level of the full study, not this receptor alone: How much clinical and demographic metadata was included differed by source and by participant, and the metadata was provided uncurated.

TCRbeta CDR3 regions were amplified from genomic DNA by means of the immunoSEQ Assay, a bias-controlled multiplex PCR. The paper's processing steps were these. The number of nucleated cells in each sample was estimated by amplification of reference gene primers within the assay. To quantify the absolute abundance of each unique TCRbeta CDR3 rearrangement, sequence reads were collapsed and filtered. For each sample, productive Simpson clonality was calculated as the square root of Simpson's diversity index across productive rearrangements. As stored in TCRdb, this immuneACCESS dataset retains in-frame rearrangements with V and J assigned. A fraction of the clones does not appear; measured against another copy, unresolved V genes explain less than half of the discrepancy, and the remainder lacks a known reason. The V and J calls and clone size are taken from that table; D and trimming were inferred from the DNA. Recorded for this sample are 200,000 to 250,000 clones; 80% to 90% of them occurred a single time. The ten largest clones represent approximately 3.4% of the sample.

This clone is a singleton in its sample. Its cognate antigen has yet to be identified. Per-base qualities were not stored, and no clone one base away is much larger. As encoded in the germline V gene (reference sequence), CDR1 is MNHEY while CDR2 is SMNVEV. The CDR3 runs 13 residues from the cysteine to the phenylalanine. Only CDR3 DNA is held: 39 bases, read in frame from base 1. Trimming costs V 8 bases and J 2 bases, and their ends lie 12 bases apart. Participants in the prospective study were enrolled through a virtual design, were aged roughly 18 to 100 years, and lived in under 25 United States geographic areas. Cohort assignment in the prospective study relied on participant-reported clinical history from a screening survey and a study questionnaire. In the prospective study, mobile phlebotomists collected whole blood, serum and a nasopharyngeal or oropharyngeal swab from each participant. Additional blood draws and questionnaires over an approximately 2-month period could optionally be provided by prospective study participants. Before DNA extraction, blood samples from the prospective study were shipped at room temperature or frozen.

The source of this sequence is a woman aged 18-35 years in a cohort exposed to, infected with or recovered from COVID-19 (not recorded which). The sequence joins TRBV27 to TRBJ2-5; the D region possibly corresponds to TRBD1 (6 bases align). Sequencing used PBMCs or T cells enriched from blood (not recorded which). The bases are TGTGCCAGCGCTTCGGACAGTCAAGAGACCCAGTACTTC. Translated, it gives CASASDSQETQYF.